This note documents a single T cell receptor (beta chain) sequence. The sample comes from a study of blood T cell repertoires in COVID-19. CDR1 SGHNT and CDR2 YYREEE come from the germline V gene (reference sequence). This CDR3 is 13 amino acids long. V lost 5 bases to trimming and J lost 5 bases; unmatched junction nucleotides: 6. Here immunoSEQ multiplex PCR was the method, and the copy in TCRdb shows in-frame clones only, minus some. The sample lists 330,000 or so clones, about 90% seen once, with about 2.7% in the top ten. The origin of this receptor is a woman aged 25 to 39 who had recovered from COVID-19. What was sequenced was PBMCs or T cells enriched from blood (not recorded which). The J gene is TRBJ2-5, the V gene TRBV5-4, with 7 bases fitting TRBD1. The CDR3 region has the DNA TGTGCCAGCAGAATTGACAGGGTGGAGACCCAGTACTTC. As protein: CASRIDRVETQYF.